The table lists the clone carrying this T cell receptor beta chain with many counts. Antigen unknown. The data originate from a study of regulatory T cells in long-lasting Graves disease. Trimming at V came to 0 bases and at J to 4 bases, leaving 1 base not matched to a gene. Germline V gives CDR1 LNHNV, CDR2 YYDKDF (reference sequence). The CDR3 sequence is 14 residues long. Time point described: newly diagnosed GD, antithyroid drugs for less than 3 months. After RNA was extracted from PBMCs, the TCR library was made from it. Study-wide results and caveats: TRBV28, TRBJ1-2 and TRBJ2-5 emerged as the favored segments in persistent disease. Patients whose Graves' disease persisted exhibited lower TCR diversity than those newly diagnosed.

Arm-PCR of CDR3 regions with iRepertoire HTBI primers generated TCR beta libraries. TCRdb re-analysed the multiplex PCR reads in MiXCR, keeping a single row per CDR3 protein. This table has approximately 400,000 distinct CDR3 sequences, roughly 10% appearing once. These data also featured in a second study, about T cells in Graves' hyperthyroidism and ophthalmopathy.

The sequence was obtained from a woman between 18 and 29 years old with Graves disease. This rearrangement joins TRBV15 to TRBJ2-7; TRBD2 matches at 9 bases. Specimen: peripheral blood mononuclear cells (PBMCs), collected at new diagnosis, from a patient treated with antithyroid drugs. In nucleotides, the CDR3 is TGTGCCACCAGCAGAGAGCGGGGGGGATACGAGCAGTACGTC. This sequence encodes CATSRERGGYEQYV.